One and the same sample provided the 2 T cell receptor beta chains below, sequenced in a study of shared clonotypes between healthy human individuals. The data were produced by immunoSEQ multiplex PCR, yet TCRdb's version contains in-frame clones alone and is incomplete. The table includes 2,500,000 or so clones, under 95% detected once. The sequenced sample was naive CD4+ T cells from PBMCs. Subset given: CD45RA+ positively selected. The source of these receptors is a man aged 18 to 30 in good health. Some clones in this sample may be carry-over from other donors' samples.

The chain links TRBV29-1 to TRBJ2-3, with D maybe TRBD2 (5 bases). V lost 7 bases and J 7 bases, leaving 15 bases between the germline ends. This CDR3 has 12 residues. Germline CDR1 and CDR2: SQVTM and ANQGSEA. The CDR3 bases are TGCAGCGCTGGACTGGTTCAACATACGCAGTATTTT. Translated: CSAGLVQHTQYF.

The genes are TRBV29-1 and TRBJ2-5; 7 nucleotides match TRBD2. Germline values: CDR1 SQVTM, CDR2 ANQGSEA. The ends lost 5 bases at V and 5 bases at J; junction bases unmatched: 8. The CDR3 runs to 13 residues. CDR3 sequence: CSVWGGLKETQYF. CDR3 bases: TGCAGCGTTTGGGGGGGTTTGAAGGAGACCCAGTACTTC.